This T cell receptor (beta chain) emerged from a study of CXCR3-negative and CXCR3-positive naive CD8 T cells. General study points: More hydrophobic TRB CDR3s were found in CXCR3-positive naive cells than in CXCR3-negative naive cells.

The CDR3 consists of 16 residues. Germline V gene lookup returns CDR1 SGHTA and CDR2 FQGNSA. UMI-labeled TRB cDNA libraries were prepared by 5' RACE. TCRdb derives one entry per CDR3 protein from the 5' RACE reads, leaving out DNA. In all, the sample yields under 75,000 distinct CDR3 sequences. Comments on this clonotype: What it binds is not known.

The sample was naive CXCR3+ CD8+ T cells from blood. Documented subset: CD45RO-CCR7+CD27+CD95- naive CD8+ T cells expressing CXCR3 (TNR3+). The V call is TRBV7-2, the J call TRBJ2-1; TCRdb's D call of TRBD2 is untestable without DNA. The clonotype originates from a human donor in good health. Some clones in this sample may be carry-over from other donors' samples. The CDR3 here is CASSLHRGGAYNEQFF.